Listed below are T cell receptor beta chains from one sample, sequenced in a study of CD8+ T cells in alopecia areata. Sequencing used immunoSEQ multiplex PCR; TCRdb keeps in-frame clones, though not all of them. The sample lists some 150,000 clones; about two thirds were seen once. The source material was CD8+ T cells sorted from blood. These receptors all stem from a human donor in good health. CDR3s include the opening cysteine and the closing phenylalanine or tryptophan. A D gene is named only where the DNA matches it firmly. Clone size, where shown, is once, few, many, or a class for clones that have expanded.

D gene	V gene	J gene	clone size	CDR3 protein	CDR3 DNA
NA	TRBV5-1	TRBJ2-2	NA	CASSLDSANTGELFF	TGCGCCAGCAGCTTGGATTCGGCCAACACCGGGGAGCTGTTTTTT
NA	TRBV2	TRBJ2-5	NA	CARRDDRRKTQYF	TGTGCCAGAAGAGACGACAGGCGTAAGACCCAGTACTTC
NA	TRBV29-1	TRBJ1-3	NA	CSVAQGNTIYF	TGCAGCGTTGCTCAGGGAAACACCATATATTTT
NA	TRBV7-8	TRBJ2-1	NA	CASSGQSDEQFF	TGTGCCAGCAGCGGGCAAAGCGATGAGCAGTTCTTC
TRBD2	TRBV4-1	TRBJ2-1	few	CASSPRTSGYNEQFF	TGCGCCAGCAGTCCGCGGACTAGCGGCTACAATGAGCAGTTCTTC
NA	TRBV28	TRBJ2-3	NA	CASGGTDTQYF	TGTGCCAGCGGAGGCACAGATACGCAGTATTTT
NA	TRBV5-4	TRBJ1-1	NA	CASSAPNTEAFF	TGTGCCAGCAGCGCCCCCAACACTGAAGCTTTCTTT
NA	TRBV5-6	TRBJ2-7	NA	CASSLGPGEGYEQYF	TGTGCCAGCAGCTTGGGGCCAGGGGAGGGATACGAGCAGTACTTC
NA	TRBV5-4	TRBJ2-2	NA	CASSLNTGELFF	TGTGCCAGCAGCTTGAACACCGGGGAGCTGTTTTTT
NA	TRBV5-1	TRBJ1-1	NA	CASSLALSGKDAEAFF	TGCGCCAGCAGCTTGGCCCTGTCAGGGAAGGACGCTGAAGCTTTCTTT
TRBD2	TRBV18	TRBJ2-1	NA	CASSPFSGSRSYNEQFF	TGTGCCAGCTCACCGTTTAGCGGGAGTCGCTCCTACAATGAGCAGTTCTTC
NA	TRBV11-2	TRBJ2-7	NA	CASSQDFRYEQYF	TGTGCCAGCAGCCAAGACTTTAGGTACGAGCAGTACTTC
NA	TRBV20-1	TRBJ2-1	NA	CSAPRSPQEFF	TGCAGTGCCCCGCGTAGTCCCCAAGAGTTCTTC
NA	TRBV7-8	TRBJ2-1	few	CASSFVENEQFF	TGTGCCAGCAGCTTCGTAGAAAATGAGCAGTTCTTC
NA	TRBV2	TRBJ1-5	NA	CASSGGGQQPQHF	TGTGCCAGCAGTGGGGGGGGGCAACAGCCCCAGCATTTT
TRBD2	TRBV5-1	TRBJ2-7	NA	CASSRTSSEQYF	TGCGCCAGCAGCAGGACTAGCTCTGAGCAGTACTTC
TRBD2	TRBV27	TRBJ2-1	NA	CASSSSGAYNEQFF	TGTGCCAGCAGTTCTAGCGGGGCCTACAATGAGCAGTTCTTC
TRBD2	TRBV6-4	TRBJ2-3	few	CASSGLAGSDTQYF	TGTGCCAGCAGTGGACTAGCGGGCTCAGATACGCAGTATTTT
NA	TRBV28	TRBJ2-5	few	CASTPGPGRVGTQYF	TGTGCCAGTACGCCGGGACCCGGTCGAGTAGGGACCCAGTACTTC
NA	TRBV2	TRBJ2-7	NA	CASSEVPKGTYEQYF	TGTGCCAGCAGTGAAGTACCCAAAGGCACCTACGAGCAGTACTTC
NA	TRBV29-1	TRBJ1-2	NA	CSVEDTGGYTF	TGCAGCGTTGAAGATACGGGTGGCTACACCTTC
NA	TRBV13	TRBJ2-2	once	CASSLGANTGELFF	TGTGCCAGCAGCTTAGGCGCGAACACCGGGGAGCTGTTTTTT
NA	TRBV7-8	TRBJ2-7	NA	CASSAQTGSLYEQYF	TGTGCCAGCAGCGCCCAGACAGGCTCGTTATACGAGCAGTACTTC
TRBD2	TRBV4-1	TRBJ2-1	NA	CASSQVAGVPNEQFF	TGCGCCAGCAGCCAAGTAGCGGGAGTGCCCAATGAGCAGTTCTTC
TRBD2	TRBV28	TRBJ2-5	NA	CASQVLAGETQYF	TGTGCCAGCCAGGTACTAGCGGGAGAGACCCAGTACTTC
TRBD2	TRBV6-1	TRBJ2-7	NA	CASSPRLAGNHEQYF	TGTGCCAGCAGTCCCCGGCTAGCGGGAAACCACGAGCAGTACTTC
NA	TRBV2	TRBJ2-3	NA	CASTPGLPPDTQYF	TGTGCCAGCACTCCGGGACTCCCTCCAGATACGCAGTATTTT
NA	TRBV18	TRBJ2-7	few	CASSLDSYEQYF	TGTGCCAGCTCACTTGACTCCTACGAGCAGTACTTC
NA	TRBV4-1	TRBJ2-1	NA	CASSPVSRGNEQFF	TGCGCCAGCAGCCCAGTTAGCCGGGGAAATGAGCAGTTCTTC
NA	TRBV29-1	TRBJ2-7	NA	CSVEDGSGDEQYF	TGCAGCGTTGAAGACGGATCGGGGGACGAGCAGTACTTC
NA	TRBV29-1	TRBJ2-3	once	CSVEDRYDTQYF	TGCAGCGTTGAAGATAGGTATGATACGCAGTATTTT
TRBD1	TRBV13	TRBJ2-7	NA	CASSLGQREQYF	TGTGCCAGCAGCTTGGGACAGAGGGAGCAGTACTTC
NA	TRBV25-1	TRBJ1-2	NA	CARIEPPGGGFYGYTF	TGTGCCAGGATAGAACCTCCGGGCGGGGGGTTCTATGGCTACACCTTC
NA	TRBV27	TRBJ2-5	NA	CASSPADVGETQYF	TGTGCCAGCAGTCCAGCGGACGTGGGAGAGACCCAGTACTTC
NA	TRBV27	TRBJ1-2	NA	CASSLYFRVEFYGYTF	TGTGCCAGCAGTTTATATTTCAGGGTAGAGTTCTATGGCTACACCTTC
TRBD2	TRBV9	TRBJ2-1	NA	CASSVRTSGSNEQFF	TGTGCCAGCAGCGTTAGGACTAGCGGGAGCAATGAGCAGTTCTTC
NA	TRBV19	TRBJ2-1	NA	CASSILTGKYNEQFF	TGTGCCAGTAGTATATTAACAGGAAAATACAATGAGCAGTTCTTC
TRBD1	TRBV7-9	TRBJ1-1	few	CASSLPGQGRAFF	TGTGCCAGCAGCTTGCCGGGACAGGGAAGAGCTTTCTTT
TRBD1	TRBV2	TRBJ2-3	NA	CASNRGTQYF	TGTGCCAGCAACAGGGGTACGCAGTATTTT
NA	TRBV19	TRBJ2-7	once	CASSFGYEQYF	TGTGCCAGTAGTTTCGGGTACGAGCAGTACTTC
NA	TRBV30	TRBJ1-1	NA	CAWTPAGMNTEAFF	TGTGCCTGGACCCCCGCCGGAATGAACACTGAAGCTTTCTTT
TRBD2	TRBV7-6	TRBJ2-3	NA	CASSLSGGTDTQYF	TGTGCCAGCAGCTTAAGCGGGGGCACAGATACGCAGTATTTT
TRBD2	TRBV11-1	TRBJ2-1	NA	CASSLLTSSNEQFF	TGTGCCAGCAGCCTACTGACTAGCAGCAATGAGCAGTTCTTC
TRBD2	TRBV9	TRBJ2-5	NA	CASSVGTSGRMEETQYF	TGTGCCAGCAGTGTCGGGACTAGCGGGAGAATGGAGGAGACCCAGTACTTC
NA	TRBV7-8	TRBJ1-5	NA	CASSQGAGGNQPQHF	TGTGCCAGCAGCCAAGGGGCAGGGGGCAATCAGCCCCAGCATTTT
NA	TRBV25-1	TRBJ2-1	NA	CASSGGIRAPGKYEQFF	TGTGCCAGCAGTGGAGGAATCCGGGCCCCCGGTAAATATGAGCAGTTCTTC
NA	TRBV27	TRBJ2-1	few	CASRRGSYNEQFF	TGTGCCAGTCGGAGGGGCTCCTACAATGAGCAGTTCTTC
TRBD1	TRBV7-8	TRBJ1-2	NA	CASSEQTGGYGYTF	TGTGCCAGCAGCGAGCAGACAGGGGGCTATGGCTACACCTTC
NA	TRBV25-1	TRBJ1-2	once	CASSASVPNYGYTF	TGTGCCAGCAGTGCCAGCGTTCCTAACTATGGCTACACCTTC
NA	TRBV28	TRBJ2-1	NA	CASSSPWGEQFF	TGTGCCAGCAGTTCCCCCTGGGGTGAGCAGTTCTTC
NA	TRBV6-5	TRBJ2-6	NA	CASSYTRRGANVLTF	TGTGCCAGCAGTTATACCCGTAGAGGGGCCAACGTCCTGACTTTC
TRBD1	TRBV4-1	TRBJ2-1	NA	CASSQRDSDYNEQFF	TGCGCCAGCAGCCAACGGGACAGCGACTACAATGAGCAGTTCTTC